A single sample gave rise to the 4 T cell receptor beta chains below, sequenced in a study of T-cell memory formation after mild COVID-19. TCRdb processed the 5' RACE reads anew with MiXCR; each CDR3 protein has one entry. The profile shows 270,000 or so distinct CDR3 sequences, approximately 15% of them singletons. Sequenced material: PBMCs or a T cell subset sorted from them (not recorded which). All receptors come from a man between 18 and 29 years old who had mild COVID-19 (a few samples of this study predate the infection). Cell type and time point are not known.

Worth noting for this clonotype: No conserved phenylalanine or tryptophan is present at the end of the CDR3, so a read error is the likely explanation. The limits of the CDR3 on the DNA are not certain, so only TCRdb's listed CDR3 is given. This chain connects TRBV7-2 to TRBJ2-5; TRBD2 was called by the table and not checked on the DNA. Germline values: CDR1 SGHTA, CDR2 FQGNSA. The CDR3 is made up of 12 amino acids, end residues included. CDR3 protein: CASSFPRLAGSL.

The chain recombines TRBV7-2 with TRBJ2-3, with 9 positions matching TRBD2. The CDR3 covers 19 residues. Germline CDR1 and CDR2: SGHTA and FQGNSA. Trimming took 4 bases from V and 4 from J; bases not matched to a gene: 18. DNA for the CDR3: TGTGCCAGCAGCTCACTTAGGGGCGTAAGCGGGGGGTCGGCAGATACGCAGTATTTT. This translates into CASSSLRGVSGGSADTQYF.

This clonotype has more than one count but fewer than ten. The gene calls are TRBV6-1 and TRBJ1-1, with a tentative D call TRBD1 (6 bases). This CDR3 is built from 15 residues. V was pared by 4 bases and J by 4 bases, with 16 bases between. Germline values: CDR1 MNHNS, CDR2 SASEGT. This chain's CDR3 is CASSGYRDRATEAFF. DNA of the CDR3: TGTGCCAGCAGTGGGTACAGGGATCGGGCCACTGAAGCTTTCTTT.

The chain joins TRBV12-5 to TRBJ2-7; D remains unclear. The CDR3 extends over 10 amino acids. Per the germline V gene, CDR1 is LGHNT and CDR2 is FRNRAP. The ends were cut back, 5 bases at V and 4 bases at J, with 3 bases in the middle. This CDR3 is CASGTYEQYF. In nucleotides, the CDR3 is TGTGCTAGTGGTACTTACGAGCAGTACTTC.